Shown below are 6 T cell receptor beta chains from a single sample sequenced in a study of regulatory T cells in long-lasting Graves disease. Building the TCR beta libraries relied on iRepertoire HTBI primers, and CDR3 regions underwent Arm-PCR. Via MiXCR, TCRdb re-called the multiplex PCR reads, giving one row per CDR3 protein. Of fewer than 450,000 distinct CDR3 sequences listed, 20% to 30% are singletons. Time point: persistent/refractory GD, antithyroid drugs over 5 years with positive TRAb. The TCR library was made from RNA extracted from PBMCs. This specimen was peripheral blood mononuclear cells (PBMCs), taken when the disease was refractory, from a patient treated with antithyroid drugs. The receptors originated from a female donor with Graves disease.

This clonotype showed up many times. The rearrangement uses TRBV6-5 and TRBJ1-2; a weak D match, TRBD1 (5 bases). Trimming removed 0 bases at V and 6 bases at J, with 14 bases between. This CDR3 comprises 15 residues. The germline V gene has CDR1 MNHEY and CDR2 SVGAGI. The DNA for the CDR3 is TGTGCCAGCAGTTACTCTTGGCAGGGAGTGGATGGCTACACCTTC. Translating gives CASSYSWQGVDGYTF.

Regarding this clonotype: A far larger clone is one nucleotide away, so this likely arose from a read error. CDR3 in amino acids: CACSPVQSTEAFF. The CDR3 coding sequence is TGTGCCTGCAGCCCAGTCCAGAGCACTGAAGCTTTCTTT. The chain links TRBV2 to TRBJ1-1; D is undetermined. The germline CDR1 and CDR2 sequences are SNHLY and FYNNEI. The CDR3 extends over 13 amino acids.

The gene calls are TRBV4-1 and TRBJ2-2; D is perhaps TRBD2 (5 bases). V dropped 1 base and J dropped 4 bases, with 7 bases sitting between them. The CDR3 runs to 14 residues. The V gene's germline CDR1 is MGHRA and CDR2 YSYEKL. The CDR3 region has the DNA TGCGCCAGCAGCCAAGTCGGAGGCACCGGGGAGCTGTTTTTT. Protein product: CASSQVGGTGELFF.

Only one count was recorded for this clonotype. The chain employs TRBV15 and TRBJ2-3, with D possibly TRBD1 on 7 matching bases. There are 14 residues in the CDR3. The V gene lost 8 bases and the J gene lost 2 bases, with 14 bases spanning the gap. Per germline, CDR1 LNHNV and CDR2 YYDKDF (reference sequence). The DNA for the CDR3 is TGTGCCACCTCGGGGGACAGTTACACAGATACGCAGTATTTT. This encodes CATSGDSYTDTQYF. The whole variable domain, filled in from reference TRBV15 and TRBJ2-3, reads DAMVIQNPRYQVTQFGKPVTLSCSQTLNHNVMYWYQQKSSQAPKLLFHYYDKDFNNEADTPDNFQSRRPNTSFCFLDIRSPGLGDTAMYLCATSGDSYTDTQYFGPGTRLTVL.

In its sample, this clonotype was seen many times. The chain has TRBV27 and TRBJ2-7; TRBD1 is a possible D gene (6 bases). Trimming removed 3 bases at V and 0 bases at J, with 12 bases between. This CDR3 has 15 residues. Germline lookup yields CDR1 MNHEY and CDR2 SMNVEV (reference sequence). The CDR3 DNA reads TGTGCCAGCAGTTTGGGATGGGGGCCCTCCTACGAGCAGTACTTC. Protein product: CASSLGWGPSYEQYF.

The rearrangement uses TRBV30 and TRBJ2-5; 8 bases align to TRBD2. Germline values: CDR1 GTSNPN, CDR2 SVGIG (reference sequence). The length of the CDR3 is 12 residues. J lost 2 bases, V lost 8 bases, and 4 bases had no gene match. The chain's CDR3 is CALTSGQETQYF. Written as DNA, the CDR3 is TGTGCCCTTACTAGCGGACAAGAGACCCAGTACTTC.